The count of the clone carrying this TCR beta chain is one. One end of the junction does not line up with germline, which may come from a read error. This CDR3 region has 14 residues. Germline lookup yields CDR1 LGHDT and CDR2 YNNKEL (reference sequence). This specimen comes from a study of blood T cell repertoires in COVID-19. Participant age was 18 to 89 years, and participants resided in approximately 25 US areas. Sequencing was performed with immunoSEQ multiplex PCR; in TCRdb, only in-frame clones are kept and a portion is missing. Seen here are about 440,000 clones, about 90% observed once, and the top ten hold around 0.6%.

This receptor was identified in a man between 18 and 35 years old who had recovered from COVID-19. The sample was PBMCs or T cells enriched from blood (not recorded which). This chain connects TRBV3-1 (or the pseudogene TRBV3-2) to TRBJ1-4; 9 bases map to TRBD1. CDR3 nucleotide sequence: TGTGCCGGCAGCCCGACAGGGGGAAATGAAAAACTGTTTTTT. Translation gives CAGSPTGGNEKLFF.